This T cell receptor beta chain was observed in a study of T cell responses to AZD1222 COVID-19 vaccine. Using immunoSEQ multiplex PCR, the repertoire was profiled, and TCRdb retains in-frame clones only, with some absent. This repertoire shows 79,000 or so clones, about 92% found once; its top ten account for less than 6%. This CDR3 spans 13 amino acids. V gave up 2 bases and J gave up 8 bases, with 7 bases separating them. Germline values: CDR1 SGHVS, CDR2 FNYEAQ. Study findings and constraints: The study found vaccine-associated CD4 TCRs spanning spike, dominant at 160-218 and 743-854.

This clone occurred once. What it recognizes is unknown. The clonotype originates from an adult who received the AZD1222 COVID-19 vaccine. This chain connects TRBV7-6 to TRBJ1-6; a weak D match, TRBD1 (5 bases). The sequencing here drew on peripheral blood, taken 28 days after the second AZD1222 dose. The CDR3 nucleotides read TGTGCCAGCAGCTTACAGGGCTATTCACCCCTCCACTTT. Translated, it gives CASSLQGYSPLHF.